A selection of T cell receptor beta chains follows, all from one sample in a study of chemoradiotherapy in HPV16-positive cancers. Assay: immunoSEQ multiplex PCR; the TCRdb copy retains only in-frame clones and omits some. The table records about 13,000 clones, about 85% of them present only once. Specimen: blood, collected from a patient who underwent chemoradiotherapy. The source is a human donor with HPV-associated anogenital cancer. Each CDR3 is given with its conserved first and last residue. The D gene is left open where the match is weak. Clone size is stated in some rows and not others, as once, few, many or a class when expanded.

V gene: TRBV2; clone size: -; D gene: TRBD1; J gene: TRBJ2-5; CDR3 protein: CASKGTGQETQYF; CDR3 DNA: TGTGCCAGCAAAGGGACAGGGCAAGAGACCCAGTACTTC
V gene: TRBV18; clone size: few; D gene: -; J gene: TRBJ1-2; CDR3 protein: CASSPSPTPYGYTF; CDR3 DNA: TGTGCCAGCTCACCAAGTCCAACCCCGTATGGCTACACCTTC
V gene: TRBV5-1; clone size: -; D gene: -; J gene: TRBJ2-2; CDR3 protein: CASSFGQITGELFF; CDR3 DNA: TGCGCCAGCAGCTTCGGACAGATCACCGGGGAGCTGTTTTTT
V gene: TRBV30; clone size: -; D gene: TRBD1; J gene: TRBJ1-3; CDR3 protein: CAWSAGQGRRGNTIYF; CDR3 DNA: TGTGCCTGGAGTGCTGGACAGGGAAGAAGAGGAAACACCATATATTTT
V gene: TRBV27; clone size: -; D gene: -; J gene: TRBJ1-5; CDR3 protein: CASSLSQGGQPQHF; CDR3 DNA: TGTGCCAGCAGTTTATCACAAGGGGGTCAGCCCCAGCATTTT
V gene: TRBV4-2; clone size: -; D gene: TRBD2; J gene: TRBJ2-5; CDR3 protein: CASSQASGGGETQYF; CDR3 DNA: TGTGCCAGCAGCCAGGCGTCGGGGGGAGGGGAGACCCAGTACTTC
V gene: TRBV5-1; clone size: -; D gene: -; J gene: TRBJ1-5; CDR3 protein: CASSPGGRGRRGNQPQHF; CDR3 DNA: TGCGCCAGCAGCCCGGGGGGGAGGGGCCGACGGGGCAATCAGCCCCAGCATTTT
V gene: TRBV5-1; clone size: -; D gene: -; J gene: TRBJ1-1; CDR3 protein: CASKEQVLMNTEAFF; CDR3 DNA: TGCGCCAGCAAAGAACAGGTTCTTATGAACACTGAAGCTTTCTTT
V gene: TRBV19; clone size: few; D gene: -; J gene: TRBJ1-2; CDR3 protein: CASSTRGEGNYGYTF; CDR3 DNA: TGTGCCAGTAGTACTCGGGGCGAGGGAAACTATGGCTACACCTTC
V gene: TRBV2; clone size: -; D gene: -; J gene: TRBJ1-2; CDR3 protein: CASSPAYGPTLGGYTF; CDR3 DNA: TGTGCCAGCAGTCCCGCCTACGGGCCGACTCTCGGGGGCTACACCTTC
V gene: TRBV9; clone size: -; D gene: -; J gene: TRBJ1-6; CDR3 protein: CASSVQTDSPLHF; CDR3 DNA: TGTGCCAGCAGCGTCCAGACAGATTCACCCCTCCACTTT
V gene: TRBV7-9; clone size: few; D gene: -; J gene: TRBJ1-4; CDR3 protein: CASRNGMGEKLFF; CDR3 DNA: TGTGCCAGCAGGAACGGCATGGGGGAAAAACTGTTTTTT
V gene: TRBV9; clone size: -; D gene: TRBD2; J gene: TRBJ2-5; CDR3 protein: CASSAGTSNIETQYF; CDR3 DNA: TGTGCCAGCAGCGCCGGGACTAGCAATATAGAGACCCAGTACTTC
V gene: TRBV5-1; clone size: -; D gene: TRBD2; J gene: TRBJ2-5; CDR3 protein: CASSLVAGGQETQYF; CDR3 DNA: TGCGCCAGCAGCTTGGTAGCGGGGGGGCAAGAGACCCAGTACTTC
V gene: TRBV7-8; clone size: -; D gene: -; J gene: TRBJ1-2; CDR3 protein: CASSLELGSEYGYTF; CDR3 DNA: TGTGCCAGCAGCTTAGAACTAGGGTCGGAGTATGGCTACACCTTC
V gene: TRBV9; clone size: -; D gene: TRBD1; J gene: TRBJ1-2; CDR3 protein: CASSVEELVPGQGYGYTF; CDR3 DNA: TGTGCCAGCAGCGTGGAGGAGTTAGTACCGGGACAGGGCTATGGCTACACCTTC
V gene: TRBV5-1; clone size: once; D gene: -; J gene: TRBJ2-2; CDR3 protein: CASSRVGGNTGELFF; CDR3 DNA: TGCGCCAGCAGCCGCGTAGGGGGGAACACCGGGGAGCTGTTTTTT
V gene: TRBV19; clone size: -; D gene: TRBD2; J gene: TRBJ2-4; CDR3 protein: CASKAGALENIQYF; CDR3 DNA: TGTGCCAGTAAAGCGGGGGCCCTCGAAAACATTCAGTACTTC
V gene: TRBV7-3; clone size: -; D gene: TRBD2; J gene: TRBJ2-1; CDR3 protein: CASSPNLAGGYNEQFF; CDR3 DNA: TGTGCCAGCAGCCCCAACTTAGCGGGGGGATACAATGAGCAGTTCTTC
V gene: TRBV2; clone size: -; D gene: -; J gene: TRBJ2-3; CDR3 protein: CASKAQAASTDTQYF; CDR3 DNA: TGTGCCAGCAAGGCCCAGGCCGCTAGCACAGATACGCAGTATTTT
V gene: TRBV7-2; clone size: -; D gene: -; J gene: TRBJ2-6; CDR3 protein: CASSGAPGANVLTF; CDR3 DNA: TGTGCCAGCAGTGGGGCGCCGGGGGCCAACGTCCTGACTTTC
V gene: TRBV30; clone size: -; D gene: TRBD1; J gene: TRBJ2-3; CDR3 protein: CAWSREGALKPSDTQYF; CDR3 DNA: TGTGCCTGGAGTCGCGAGGGGGCTCTTAAACCCTCAGATACGCAGTATTTT
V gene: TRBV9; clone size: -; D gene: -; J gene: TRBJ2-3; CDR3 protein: CASSVVADFSTDTQYF; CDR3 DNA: TGTGCCAGCAGCGTAGTGGCGGACTTTAGCACAGATACGCAGTATTTT
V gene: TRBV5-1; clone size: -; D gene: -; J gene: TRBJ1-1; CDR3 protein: CASSLPDTEAFF; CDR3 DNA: TGTGCCAGCAGCTTGCCCGACACTGAAGCTTTCTTT
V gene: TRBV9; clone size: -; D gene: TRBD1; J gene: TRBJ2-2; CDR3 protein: CASSLRDSNTGELFF; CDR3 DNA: TGTGCCAGCAGCTTAAGGGACAGTAACACCGGGGAGCTGTTTTTT
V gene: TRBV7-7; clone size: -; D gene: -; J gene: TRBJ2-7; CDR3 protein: CASSLMQGGYEQYF; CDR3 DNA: TGTGCCAGCAGCTTAATGCAGGGAGGCTACGAGCAGTACTTC
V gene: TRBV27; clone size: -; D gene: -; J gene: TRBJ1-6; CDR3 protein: CASSLLGKDSPLHF; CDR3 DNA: TGTGCCAGCAGTTTACTGGGGAAAGATTCACCCCTCCACTTT
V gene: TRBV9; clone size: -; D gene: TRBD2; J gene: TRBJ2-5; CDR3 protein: CASSQRAGERDQETQYF; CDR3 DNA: TGTGCCAGCAGCCAACGGGCGGGGGAGCGGGATCAAGAGACCCAGTACTTC
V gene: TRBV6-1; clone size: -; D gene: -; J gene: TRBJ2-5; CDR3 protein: CASNGAGLETQYF; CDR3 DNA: TGTGCCAGCAATGGGGCAGGCTTGGAGACCCAGTACTTC
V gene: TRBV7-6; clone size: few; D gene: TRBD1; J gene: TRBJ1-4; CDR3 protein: CASSSQDRGRTNEKLFF; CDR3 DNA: TGTGCCAGCAGCTCACAAGACAGGGGGCGGACTAATGAAAAACTGTTTTTT
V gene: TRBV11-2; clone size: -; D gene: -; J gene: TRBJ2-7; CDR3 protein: CASSLGGRVRNEQYF; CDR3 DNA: TGTGCCAGCAGCTTAGGTGGCAGGGTTCGCAACGAGCAGTACTTC